This TCR beta chain was documented in a study of PD-1 blockade in classical Hodgkin lymphoma. Whole-study results and caveats: Repertoires differed for reasons still undefined, possibly disease activity or prior therapy. Baseline TCR diversity was reportedly lower in newly diagnosed patients than in healthy donors. It was reported as lower still in relapsed/refractory patients. The diversity seen at baseline in complete responders resembled that of newly diagnosed patients. By C4D1 there was a significant rise in CD4+ TCR diversity but not in CD8+ TCR diversity.

Data came from immunoSEQ multiplex PCR; TCRdb stores just in-frame clones and leaves some out. The table shows approximately 51,000 clones, with around 73% occurring only once. V dropped 4 bases and J dropped 0; count of bases not matched to a gene: 15. CDR1 is SGHDT and CDR2 is YYEEEE in the germline V gene. The CDR3 contains 18 residues. Remarks on this clone: Its antigen is unknown.

Exposure to brentuximab vedotin varied, and each patient had relapsed following autologous stem cell transplantation. The rearrangement joins TRBV5-6 to TRBJ2-7; 8 bases map to TRBD2. The sequence derives from a human donor with classical Hodgkin lymphoma. The sequenced sample was peripheral blood mononuclear cells (PBMCs), obtained before the second cycle of nivolumab. CDR3 DNA: TGTGCCAGCAGCCCACGACTAGCGAACCAATCCTACTCCTACGAGCAGTACTTC. Translating it yields CASSPRLANQSYSYEQYF.